The 8 T cell receptor beta chains in this list originate from one sample, sequenced in a study of cytomegalovirus exposure and HLA in healthy donors. The PCR contained 60 Vbeta and 13 Jbeta primers. Produced via immunoSEQ multiplex PCR; TCRdb's table is partial and in-frame only. Of 95,000 to 150,000 clones detected, roughly 77% appear once; the ten largest clones hold 1.5% to 2%. Specimen: PBMCs. These receptors came from a man aged 35 to 55 in good health and CMV-seronegative.

The rearrangement uses TRBV5-1 and TRBJ2-1; TRBD2 matches 8 bases. With 4 bases clipped from V and 4 bases from J, the junction kept 16 bases outside the gene matches. CDR1 is SGHRS, CDR2 YFSETQ, per germline. The CDR3 length is 18 residues. CDR3 sequence (DNA): TGCGCCAGCAGCGCTCCGGGACTAGTTAAGGATCCTTACAATGAGCAGTTCTTC. This sequence encodes CASSAPGLVKDPYNEQFF.

There are a few counts of this clone. The CDR3 DNA reads TGTGCCAGCAGCTTTGCAGGGAAGGGGACTGAAGCTTTCTTT. As protein: CASSFAGKGTEAFF. The V call is TRBV7-9, the J call TRBJ1-1; a weak D match, TRBD1 (5 bases). V lost 3 bases, J lost 5 bases, and 13 bases lay in between. The CDR3 covers 14 residues. Germline CDR1 is SEHNR and CDR2 is FQNEAQ (reference sequence).

The chain couples TRBV9 to TRBJ1-2; maybe TRBD1 (6 bases). The V gene's germline CDR1 is SGDLS and CDR2 YYNGEE. This CDR3 has 15 residues. The ends were cut back, 4 bases at V and 8 bases at J, with 21 bases in the middle. The CDR3 DNA is TGTGCCAGCAGCCCGACCCAGGGGCGTTATGCCGGCTACACCTTC. Amino acid sequence: CASSPTQGRYAGYTF.

This rearrangement joins TRBV9 to TRBJ1-5; no clear D gene. CDR3 length: 14 amino acids. The germline CDR1 and CDR2 sequences are SGDLS and YYNGEE. V lost 7 bases and J 3 bases, leaving 14 bases between the germline ends. The CDR3 DNA reads TGTGCCAGCGGGCCGGGGTTGGACAATCAGCCCCAGCATTTT. It specifies CASGPGLDNQPQHF. Filled out from reference TRBV9 and TRBJ1-5, the complete variable domain reads DSGVTQTPKHLITATGQRVTLRCSPRSGDLSVYWYQQSLDQGLQFLIQYYNGEERAKGNILERFSAQQFPDLHSELNLSSLELGDSALYFCASGPGLDNQPQHFGDGTRLSIL.

This sequence joins TRBV9 and TRBJ1-1; D call uncertain. From germline, CDR1 is SGDLS and CDR2 YYNGEE. V lost 4 bases and J 3 bases, leaving 13 bases between the germline ends. The CDR3 runs 14 residues. CDR3 sequence: CASSRGFADTEAFF. CDR3 in DNA: TGTGCCAGCAGCCGAGGGTTCGCGGACACTGAAGCTTTCTTT.

The genes are TRBV7-2 and TRBJ1-1, with D unresolved. With 4 bases removed from V and 11 bases from J, the gap between germline ends came to 14 bases. CDR1 and CDR2 (germline): SGHTA, FQGNSA. This CDR3 is built from 12 residues. Here the CDR3 DNA reads TGTGCCAGCAGCTCTAAAGGGAGGGTCGCTTTCTTT. This codes for CASSSKGRVAFF.

CDR3: CASSLELSRGSGANVLTF. DNA of the CDR3: TGTGCCAGCAGCTTAGAACTCAGCAGGGGATCTGGGGCCAACGTCCTGACTTTC. J is TRBJ2-6 and V is TRBV7-8, with D perhaps TRBD1 (6 bases). Trimming shortened V by 1 base and J by 1 base, and 14 bases separated the two germline ends. Germline CDR1 and CDR2: SGHVS and FQNEAQ. There are 18 residues in the CDR3.

The V and J genes are TRBV11-2 and TRBJ2-3; D is perhaps TRBD2 (6 bases). V lost 7 bases and J lost 6, with 20 bases in between. The CDR3 is 15 residues long. Germline values: CDR1 SGHAT, CDR2 FQNNGV. The CDR3 spells CASTLRWGDLDTQYF. In nucleotides, the CDR3 is TGTGCCAGCACCCTCCGGTGGGGGGATCTCGATACGCAGTATTTT.